This TCR beta chain was recorded in a study of cytomegalovirus exposure and HLA in healthy donors. Germline V gene lookup returns CDR1 MNHEY and CDR2 SMNVEV (reference sequence). The CDR3 contains 15 residues. Germline trimming cut 6 bases from V and 1 base from J; bases unmatched to any gene: 9. TCRdb's table, derived via immunoSEQ multiplex PCR, lists solely in-frame clones and lacks some. The sample records approximately 120,000 clones, roughly 87% being singletons. Study-wide points: In vitro experiments confirmed that a few CMV-associated chains were specific for CMV antigens.

In the case of this clone: What it binds is not known.

Sequenced sample: PBMCs. The chain is built from TRBV27 and TRBJ2-7; 7 nucleotides line up with TRBD1. This sequence originates from a woman aged 18-29 years in good health and CMV-seronegative. In DNA form, the CDR3 reads TGTGCCAGCAGAGGGGGCCTGGTGGGGTCCTACGAGCAGTACTTC. It specifies CASRGGLVGSYEQYF.